Below, one T cell receptor beta chain is given with its context. CDR3 length equals 17 residues. Germline V lookup: CDR1 SGHVS, CDR2 FQNEAQ. The V gene end was trimmed by 1 base and the J gene end by 3 bases; junction bases not matched to a gene: 8. These data are taken from a study of T-cell memory formation after mild COVID-19. Study information: The two donors had largely donor-specific TCR clusters.

MiXCR was run by TCRdb on the 5' RACE reads, yielding one entry per CDR3 protein. The data hold about 29,000 distinct CDR3 sequences, with roughly 15% observed a single time. The J gene is TRBJ2-1, the V gene TRBV7-8; 8 bases agree with TRBD2. The sequence was obtained from an adult who had mild COVID-19 (a few samples of this study predate the infection). Cell type and time point are not known. Sequencing was performed on PBMCs or a T cell subset sorted from them (not recorded which). The chain's CDR3 is CASSLVLTSGFYNEQFF. For the CDR3, the DNA is TGTGCCAGCAGCTTAGTCCTTACTAGCGGCTTCTACAATGAGCAGTTCTTC.